This T cell receptor (beta chain) originates from a study of early T cells in non-severe SARS-CoV-2 infection. Study-level results: The matching step, a VDJdb search, favored anti-spike CD8 responses and missed private and CD4 specificities.

From germline, CDR1 is LGHNA and CDR2 YNFKEQ. Trimming removed 3 bases from V and 3 bases from J; junction bases left unmatched: 2. This CDR3 is built from 14 residues. This clonotype was found a few times. The antigen remains undetermined. Researchers attached unique molecular identifiers to individual cDNA molecules. TCRdb analysed the 5' RACE reads with MiXCR anew, one entry per CDR3 protein. The data hold 70,000 to 90,000 distinct CDR3 sequences, with approximately 12% observed a single time. The chain links TRBV4-2 to TRBJ1-5; TRBD1 aligns across 7 bases. The sequence came from an adult who was a healthcare worker with PCR-confirmed SARS-CoV-2 infection or an uninfected control (not recorded which). The sample consisted of whole blood. As DNA, the CDR3 is TGTGCCAGCAGCCAGGGACAGCTCAATCAGCCCCAGCATTTT. Translating gives CASSQGQLNQPQHF.